A selection of T cell receptor beta chains follows, all from one sample in a study of response to subunit inactivated influenza vaccine. TCRdb reprocessed the RT-PCR reads with MiXCR, giving one entry per CDR3 protein. The repertoire holds roughly 190,000 distinct CDR3 sequences, with about an eighth as singletons. The same data also went into a second study, on T cells expressing NK-cell markers.

The input for sequencing was CD8+ T cells sorted from PBMCs, taken roughly 13 days after vaccination. The receptors were gathered from a man aged 50 to 60 who received an inactivated influenza vaccine. The CDR3 runs from the conserved cysteine through the conserved F or W. The D gene is left open where the match is weak. Clone size is not always given. Where it is, it says once, few, many or a class for expanded clones.

j_call d_call clone_size v_call cdr3_nt cdr3_aa
TRBJ2-1 - few TRBV2 TGTGCCAGCTTCTCGGGAAACTCCTACAATGAGCAGTTCTTC CASFSGNSYNEQFF
TRBJ2-7 - many TRBV6-1 TGTGCCAGCAGTCCCGGACTGGACTACGAGCAGTACTTC CASSPGLDYEQYF
TRBJ2-5 - - TRBV7-9 TGTGCCAGCAGCTCCGGGACCCAAGAGACCCAGTACTTC CASSSGTQETQYF
TRBJ2-7 TRBD2 - TRBV20-1 TGCAGTGCGCCGACTAGCGGGCCTTCCTACGAGCAGTACTTC CSAPTSGPSYEQYF
TRBJ1-3 - many TRBV19 TGTGCCAGTAGTACGACCTTAGCGGACACCATATATTTT CASSTTLADTIYF
TRBJ2-1 - few TRBV5-1 TGCGCCAGCAGCTTGGTAAGGATGGACTACAATGAGCAGTTCTTC CASSLVRMDYNEQFF
TRBJ2-7 TRBD1 few TRBV6-2/TRBV6-3 TGTGCCAGCAGTTCCCCCCGGGACAGTTCCTACGAGCAGTACTTC CASSSPRDSSYEQYF
TRBJ2-5 - - TRBV28 TGTGCCAGCAGTTTTTCACTACGTGCGTCTCAAGAGACCCAGTACTTC CASSFSLRASQETQYF
TRBJ2-3 - few TRBV20-1 TGCAGTGCTAGAGGGGTGTTGGGGGCTAGCACAGATACGCAGTATTTT CSARGVLGASTDTQYF
TRBJ2-1 TRBD2 few TRBV7-8 TGTGCCAGCAGCCATCACCCTAGCGGGAGCTCCTACAATGAGCAGTTCTTC CASSHHPSGSSYNEQFF
TRBJ2-7 - - TRBV19 TGTGCCAGTACGGCGGGTGGCGAGCAGTACTTC CASTAGGEQYF
TRBJ2-7 - many TRBV5-6 TGTGCCAGCAGCTTGCGACAGAACTACGAGCAGTACTTC CASSLRQNYEQYF
TRBJ2-7 - - TRBV5-1 TGCGCCAGCAGCTTGGCCCGAGGAGGGCACGAGCAGTACTTC CASSLARGGHEQYF
TRBJ2-7 - - TRBV20-1 TGCAGTGCTAGAGAGACCTTGGATGGAGAGCAGTACTTC CSARETLDGEQYF
TRBJ2-7 TRBD2 few TRBV11-2 TGTGCCAGCACCATAGCGGGGGGGGGCTACGAGCAGTACTTC CASTIAGGGYEQYF
TRBJ2-5 TRBD2 - TRBV14 TGTGCCAGCAGCCGGAACGGACTAGTTGGTGAGACCCAGTACTTC CASSRNGLVGETQYF
TRBJ2-7 - - TRBV6-1 TGTGCCAGCAGCCCGGGTGTCGGGGGCTACGAGCAGTACTTC CASSPGVGGYEQYF
TRBJ2-1 - few TRBV18 TGTGCCAGCTCGGAAGACTACAATGAGCAGTTCTTC CASSEDYNEQFF
TRBJ2-7 - few TRBV29-1 TGCAGCGTTGAAGGGGGGGAGCTCTACGAGCAGTACTTC CSVEGGELYEQYF
TRBJ2-1 TRBD1 - TRBV7-8 TGTGCCAGCAGCTTACCGGGGGGACAGGGAAAACCAAAATACAATGAGCAGTTCTTC CASSLPGGQGKPKYNEQFF